Described below is a single T cell receptor beta chain sequence and its context. Original processing notes: Using reference gene primer amplification, nucleated cell counts were estimated. Sequencing used immunoSEQ multiplex PCR; TCRdb keeps in-frame clones, though not all of them. Clone size and the V and J calls come from that table; the DNA yielded D and trimming. This table has 210,000 or so clones, 89% appearing once. This record belongs to a study of blood T cell repertoires in COVID-19. Turning to the study itself: Acute and convalescent COVID-19 specimens originated in the United States, Italy and Spain. T cells, B-cell-depleted T cells, or PBMCs provided the cDNA or gDNA that served as material.

Trimming at V came to 5 bases and at J to 5 bases, leaving 18 bases not matched to a gene. Germline loops: CDR1 SGHAT, CDR2 FQNNGV. The CDR3 sequence is 18 residues long. The TCR sequence derives from a woman in her thirties or forties with acute or convalescent COVID-19. The sequencing input was peripheral blood. The J gene is TRBJ2-5, the V gene TRBV11-2; 9 bases are shared with TRBD1. The DNA for the CDR3 is TGTGCCAGCAGCGTAGGGGCTCCGGGACAGGGTCGGTGGGAGACCCAGTACTTC. This gives the protein CASSVGAPGQGRWETQYF.